This T cell receptor (beta chain) was profiled in a study of CD4+ T cells in melanoma. V lost 3 bases, J lost 0 bases, and 3 bases stayed unmatched. This CDR3 is built from 14 residues. The germline CDR1 and CDR2 sequences are SGHRS and YFSETQ. Points from the study as a whole: In melanoma, neoantigen-specific CD4+ T cells reportedly differed in differentiation state. A reported correlation linked neoantigen-specific CD4+ T cells to CD8+, macrophage and B cell function.

The table came from immunoSEQ multiplex PCR; TCRdb's copy has only in-frame clones and leaves some out. The sample contains around 130,000 clones, 80% to 95% of which appear only once. This clone is a singleton in its sample. Its antigen is not identified. The gene calls are TRBV5-1 and TRBJ2-7; 7 bases line up with TRBD1. This clonotype was sampled from a human donor with melanoma. CDR3 residues: CASSSQGDSYEQYF. Written as DNA, the CDR3 is TGCGCCAGCAGCTCCCAGGGGGACTCCTACGAGCAGTACTTC.